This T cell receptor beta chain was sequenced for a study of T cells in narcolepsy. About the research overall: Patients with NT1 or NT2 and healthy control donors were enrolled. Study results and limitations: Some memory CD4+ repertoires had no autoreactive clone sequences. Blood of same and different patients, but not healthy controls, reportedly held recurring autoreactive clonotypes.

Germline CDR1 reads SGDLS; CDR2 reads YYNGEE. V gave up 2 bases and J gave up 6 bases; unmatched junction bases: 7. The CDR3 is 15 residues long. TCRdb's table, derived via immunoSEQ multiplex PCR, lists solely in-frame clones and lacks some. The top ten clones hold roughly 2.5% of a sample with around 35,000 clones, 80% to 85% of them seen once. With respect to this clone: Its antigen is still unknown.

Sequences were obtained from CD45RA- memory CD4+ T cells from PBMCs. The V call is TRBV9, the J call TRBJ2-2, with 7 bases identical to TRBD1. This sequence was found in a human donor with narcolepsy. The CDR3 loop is CASSVTGTVAGELFF. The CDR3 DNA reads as TGTGCCAGCAGCGTTACCGGGACAGTCGCCGGGGAGCTGTTTTTT.